Sequencing of this T cell receptor beta chain was carried out in a study of vaccination and CD4 T cells after COVID-19. Study outcomes and limitations: Within the convalescent patients, a median roughly 87% of the SARS-CoV-2-reactive clones were ones that appeared only post-vaccination.

The Oncomine TCR Beta short-read assay sequenced DNA from cultured CD4+ T cells. Using its own MiXCR run on the PCR reads, TCRdb lists one record per CDR3 protein. The sample includes about 11,000 distinct CDR3 sequences, 32% of them seen just once. Points on this clonotype: Its matching antigen is unknown.

The CDR3 totals 18 residues. V lost 2 bases to trimming and J lost 1 base; unmatched junction nucleotides: 5. Germline V lookup: CDR1 LGHNA, CDR2 YNFKEQ. The treatment: 10-day PBMC culture with coronavirus spike peptide pools or control peptides (ViraFEST assay). First, ViraFEST expanded antigen-specific T cells with peptide pools, and next it sequenced the TCRs. After being plated at over 1.5 million per well, PBMCs were cultured with about 10 IU/ml IL-2 and roughly 10 ug/ml peptide pools. This receptor was taken from a human donor who had recovered from COVID-19. The chain carries TRBV4-2 and TRBJ2-4; 13 bases line up with TRBD2. Sequencing used CD4+ T cells from blood, cultured in vitro, obtained after SARS-CoV-2 vaccination. The CDR3 nucleotides read TGTGCCAGCAGCCAATCACTAGCGGGAGGGCGTGCCAAAAACATTCAGTACTTC. Translation gives CASSQSLAGGRAKNIQYF.